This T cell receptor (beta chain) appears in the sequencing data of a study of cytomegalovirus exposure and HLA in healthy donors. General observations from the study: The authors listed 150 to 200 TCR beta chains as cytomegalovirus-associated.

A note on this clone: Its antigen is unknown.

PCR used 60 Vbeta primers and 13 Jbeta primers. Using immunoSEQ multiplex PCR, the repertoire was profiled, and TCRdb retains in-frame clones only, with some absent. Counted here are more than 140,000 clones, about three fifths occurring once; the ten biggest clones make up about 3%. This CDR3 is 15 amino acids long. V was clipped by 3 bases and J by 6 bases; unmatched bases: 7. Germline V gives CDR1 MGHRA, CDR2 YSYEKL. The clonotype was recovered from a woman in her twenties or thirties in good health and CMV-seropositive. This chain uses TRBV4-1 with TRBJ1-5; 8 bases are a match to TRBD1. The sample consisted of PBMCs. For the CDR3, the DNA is TGCGCCAGCAGCCACCAACAGGGGGGGCTTCAGCCCCAGCATTTT. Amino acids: CASSHQQGGLQPQHF.